The clone carrying this TCR beta chain was recorded a few times. Its antigen is unknown. The CDR3 sequence is 13 residues long. V was cut by 4 bases and J by 9 bases, with 15 bases left in between. Germline CDR1 is MNHEY and CDR2 is SMNVEV (reference sequence). This entry comes from a study of response to subunit inactivated influenza vaccine. Study findings and constraints: The authors put forward the suggestion that each seasonal influenza vaccination may bring in only a limited number of new T cells.

TCRdb reprocessed the RT-PCR reads via MiXCR and lists one record per CDR3 protein. The sample holds 650,000 to 800,000 distinct CDR3 sequences, less than 20% seen once. The input for sequencing was PBMCs from blood, taken 4 to 6 days after vaccination. V and J are TRBV27 and TRBJ2-5; possibly TRBD2 for D (6 bases). The receptor's source is a man aged 45 to 65 who received an inactivated influenza vaccine. This CDR3 reads CASSWRDGDAQYF. The CDR3 nucleotides are TGTGCCAGCAGTTGGAGGGACGGGGACGCCCAGTACTTC.